These 15 T cell receptor beta chains were sequenced from one sample in a study of human CD8 memory T cell subsets (dated by TCRdb to 2020 to 2021). A Human TCR Profiling Kit was used to prepare UMI-labeled 5' RACE TCRbeta libraries. Using fastp trimming at Q25 and MiXCR clonotype assembly, TCRdb reanalyzed the public sequencing data and kept in-frame beta chains. Entries are consolidated by CDR3 protein sequence, retaining the most common genes and DNA. For this sample the table gives around 8,200 distinct CDR3 sequences, of which 3% to 5% were detected only once. About 40% of the sample is taken by the ten largest. The specimen sequenced was CD8+ T cells from PBMCs. The receptors here all came from a human donor in good health.

Ten or more counts support this clonotype. This chain joins TRBV28 and TRBJ2-7; possible D gene TRBD2, 6 bases. The germline gives CDR1 MDHEN, CDR2 SYDVKM. The V gene lost 2 bases and the J gene lost 10 bases, with 15 bases spanning the gap. The CDR3 extends over 13 amino acids. The CDR3 here is CASSLGGAKEQYF. The CDR3 coding sequence is TGTGCCAGCAGTTTAGGAGGGGCGAAGGAACAGTACTTC.

There are many counts of this clonotype. V is TRBV4-1 and J is TRBJ2-3; D is unresolved. The germline V gene has CDR1 MGHRA and CDR2 YSYEKL. CDR3 length: 16 residues. V shed 3 bases and J shed 4 bases, with 17 bases lying between them. DNA of the CDR3: TGCGCCAGCAGCCACGAAGCAGAGTTAACGGCAGATACGCAGTATTTT. It yields the protein CASSHEAELTADTQYF.

The chain carries TRBV15 and TRBJ2-2; D gene ambiguous. Trimming cost V 2 bases and J 4 bases, with 2 bases left between them. Germline assignment: CDR1 LNHNV and CDR2 YYDKDF (reference sequence). The CDR3 has 12 amino acids. The CDR3, as DNA: TGTGCCACCAGCAGACTCACCGGGGAGCTGTTTTTT. Protein product: CATSRLTGELFF.

This clonotype was recorded many times. The chain links TRBV5-8 to TRBJ2-7; D unclear. Germline lookup yields CDR1 SGHTS and CDR2 YDEGEE. The CDR3 is made up of 12 amino acids. Trimming cost V 4 bases and J 1 base, with 6 bases left between them. This CDR3 reads CASSEYSYEQYF. DNA for the CDR3: TGTGCCAGCAGCGAGTATTCCTACGAGCAGTACTTC.

This clonotype was recorded many times. The chain combines TRBV28 with TRBJ2-7, with D perhaps matching TRBD1 or TRBD2 (5 bases each). The germline gives CDR1 MDHEN, CDR2 SYDVKM. The length of the CDR3 is 15 residues. Deletions cut 4 bases from V and 1 base from J, with 14 bases between. This chain's CDR3 is CASSWSHWGSYEQYF. The DNA for the CDR3 is TGTGCCAGCAGTTGGTCCCACTGGGGGTCCTACGAGCAGTACTTC. The full variable domain, with the rest looked up from reference TRBV28 and TRBJ2-7, is DVKVTQSSRYLVKRTGEKVFLECVQDMDHENMFWYRQDPGLGLRLIYFSYDVKMKEKGDIPEGYSVSREKKERFSLILESASTNQTSMYLCASSWSHWGSYEQYFGPGTRLTVT.

At least ten counts were recorded for this clonotype. The V call is TRBV7-2, the J call TRBJ2-2; 11 nucleotides agree with TRBD2. With V trimmed by 5 bases and J by 7 bases, 15 bases remained unmatched. The CDR3 spans 18 residues. Germline loops: CDR1 SGHTA, CDR2 FQGNSA. CDR3 DNA sequence: TGTGCCAGCAGCCACCTTAGGACTAGCGGGTACCTGGGCGGGGAGCTGTTTTTT. This sequence encodes CASSHLRTSGYLGGELFF. Filled out from reference TRBV7-2 and TRBJ2-2, the complete variable domain reads GAGVSQSPSNKVTEKGKDVELRCDPISGHTALYWYRQSLGQGLEFLIYFQGNSAPDKSGLPSDRFSAERTGGSVSTLTIQRTQQEDSAVYLCASSHLRTSGYLGGELFFGEGSRLTVL.

This clonotype came up many times. The CDR3 region is CSVRPTGREGSYGYGYTF. The CDR3, as DNA: TGCAGCGTGCGACCCACGGGAAGGGAGGGATCCTATGGCTATGGCTACACCTTC. The chain carries TRBV29-1 and TRBJ1-2; unclear D gene. Germline V lookup: CDR1 SQVTM, CDR2 ANQGSEA. The CDR3 has 18 amino acids. Trimming pared 6 bases from V and 4 bases from J, leaving 30 bases between.

This clonotype was detected ten times or more. The chain employs TRBV4-2 and TRBJ1-6; TRBD1 matches at 7 bases. There are 15 residues in the CDR3. The germline V gene encodes CDR1 LGHNA and CDR2 YNFKEQ. With 4 bases clipped from V and 9 bases from J, the junction kept 9 bases outside the gene matches. The CDR3 loop is CASSPGPGQISPLHF. Written as DNA, the CDR3 is TGTGCCAGCAGCCCCGGGCCGGGACAGATTTCACCCCTCCACTTT.

Concerning this clonotype: A read error may account for a junction end that differs from germline. V and J are TRBV20-1 and TRBJ2-7; TRBD1 aligns across 12 bases. Germline V CDR1 and CDR2: DFQATT, SNEGSKA (reference sequence). The CDR3 extends over 14 amino acids. The CDR3 coding sequence is TGCAGTGCTCCCTTCGGGACAGGGGGCTTCGAGCGGTACTTC. Translated, it gives CSAPFGTGGFERYF.

This clonotype was observed at least ten times. The genes are TRBV6-2 or TRBV6-3 and TRBJ2-1; 12 nucleotides agree with TRBD2. Unmatched junction bases numbered 5, after V lost 6 bases and J lost 8 bases. The CDR3 extends over 14 amino acids. CDR1 is MNHEY and CDR2 is SVGEGT in the germline V gene. DNA for the CDR3: TGTGCCAGCAGAGGACTAGCGGGATTAGATGAGCAGTTCTTC. Translated, it gives CASRGLAGLDEQFF.

This clonotype was observed at least ten times. The chain couples TRBV7-2 to TRBJ2-7, with 13 nucleotides matching TRBD2. The germline gives CDR1 SGHTA, CDR2 FQGNSA. The CDR3 has 16 amino acids. V shed 4 bases and J 5 bases; nucleotides not matched to a gene: 8. The CDR3 bases are TGTGCCAGCAGCTCCGGACTAGCGGGAGTTATCCACGAGCAGTACTTC. Translating it yields CASSSGLAGVIHEQYF.

This clonotype was counted ten times or more. V is TRBV27 and J is TRBJ2-1; TRBD1 agrees at 8 bases. J was trimmed by 8 bases and V by 5 bases; bases with no gene match: 11. The CDR3 has 15 amino acids. The germline V gene encodes CDR1 MNHEY and CDR2 SMNVEV (reference sequence). CDR3: CASSPAGQGYDEQFF. The CDR3 DNA is TGTGCCAGCAGTCCAGCAGGACAGGGATACGATGAGCAGTTCTTC.

This clonotype was counted between two and nine times. The chain couples TRBV7-9 to TRBJ2-7, with 10 bases matching TRBD2. The trim removed 5 bases at V and 3 bases at J, leaving 7 bases unmatched. Germline CDR1 reads SEHNR; CDR2 reads FQNEAQ (reference sequence). CDR3 length: 15 residues. The chain's CDR3 is CASSTSGGEYYEQYF. CDR3 DNA sequence: TGTGCCAGCAGCACCAGCGGGGGGGAGTACTACGAGCAGTACTTC.

This clonotype has at least ten counts. The genes are TRBV7-9 and TRBJ1-3; TRBD1 agrees at 7 bases. The trim removed 4 bases at V and 5 bases at J, leaving 5 bases unmatched. Looked up from germline, CDR1 is SEHNR and CDR2 is FQNEAQ (reference sequence). The CDR3 is 14 residues long. CDR3 DNA: TGTGCCAGCAGCTCTTCGACAGGGCGAAACACCATATATTTT. Its translation: CASSSSTGRNTIYF. Looking up the rest from reference TRBV7-9 and TRBJ1-3 gives the full variable domain: DTGVSQNPRHKITKRGQNVTFRCDPISEHNRLYWYRQTLGQGPEFLTYFQNEAQLEKSRLLSDRFSAERPKGSFSTLEIQRTEQGDSAMYLCASSSSTGRNTIYFGEGSWLTVV.

This clonotype was seen repeatedly, ten times or more. The rearrangement joins TRBV7-2 to TRBJ1-2; tentatively, D is TRBD1 (6 bases). Germline V gene lookup returns CDR1 SGHTA and CDR2 FQGNSA. Trimming removed 1 base at V and 3 bases at J, with 12 bases between. This CDR3 region has 15 residues. The CDR3 protein is CASSLDRTGYYGYTF. The CDR3 coding sequence is TGTGCCAGCAGCTTAGACCGAACAGGGTACTATGGCTACACCTTC.